Listed below are T cell receptor beta chains from one sample, sequenced in a study of early T cells in non-severe SARS-CoV-2 infection. One entry per CDR3 protein, called by TCRdb with MiXCR from the 5' RACE reads. The table has more than 45,000 distinct CDR3 sequences, around 6% seen once; the top ten hold 6.8%. The sequencing sample was made of whole blood. Source of these receptors: an adult who was a healthcare worker with PCR-confirmed SARS-CoV-2 infection or an uninfected control (not recorded which). Each CDR3 is given with its conserved first and last residue. The D gene is left open where the match is weak. Where a row states a size, it is once, few, many or the class of an expanded clone; other rows omit it.

V gene,D gene,clone size,J gene,CDR3 DNA,CDR3 protein
TRBV24-1,TRBD1,many,TRBJ2-3,TGTGCCACCAGTGATCCCCCGGGACAGGGATTAAGGTTGGGATGCCATACGCAGTATTTT,CATSDPPGQGLRLGCHTQYF
TRBV29-1,TRBD2,many,TRBJ2-7,TGCAGCGTCCAGACTAGCGGGGGGGCTTACGAGCAGTACTTC,CSVQTSGGAYEQYF
TRBV5-4,.,many,TRBJ2-3,TGTGCCAGCAGCTTGGGCCGTTTCCGCCCCTTGGGGGCAGATACGCAGTATTTT,CASSLGRFRPLGADTQYF
TRBV11-2,.,many,TRBJ1-3,TGTGCCAGCAGCTTAGATCCAGGTGGAAACACCATATATTTT,CASSLDPGGNTIYF
TRBV29-1,.,.,TRBJ1-3,TGCAGCGTTCAGACTTCCACAGACTCTGGAAACACCATATATTTT,CSVQTSTDSGNTIYF
TRBV19,.,many,TRBJ2-1,TGTGCCAGTAGTCTCCGTAGGGTCCTAACCCCCAGCTCCTACAATGAGCAGTTCTTC,CASSLRRVLTPSSYNEQFF
TRBV12-3/TRBV12-4,TRBD1,many,TRBJ1-1,TGTGCCAGCAGATTCGCCCCAGGGGGAAGGACTGAAGCCTTCTTT,CASRFAPGGRTEAFF
TRBV29-1,.,many,TRBJ1-1,TGCAGCGTGAACCGGGGGCCCGAAGCTTTCTTT,CSVNRGPEAFF
TRBV13,.,many,TRBJ1-4,TGTGCCAGCAGCTTTGATAAACGAAGTGAAAAACTGTTTTTT,CASSFDKRSEKLFF
TRBV5-4,.,few,TRBJ1-5,TGTGCCAGCAGCTTTGGGGGCAGCTCAGTGGGAGAGCCCCAGCATTTT,CASSFGGSSVGEPQHF
TRBV27,TRBD1,few,TRBJ1-2,TGTGCCAGCAGTTTGGTCCCAGGGGGCCCTAATGGCTACACCTTC,CASSLVPGGPNGYTF
TRBV27,.,many,TRBJ1-5,TGTGCCGGACGGGAACATCAGCCCCAGCATTTT,CAGREHQPQHF
TRBV7-9,.,many,TRBJ2-2,TGTGCCAGCAGCCTGGGGCTAGCAGGCACCGGGGAGCTGTTTTTT,CASSLGLAGTGELFF
TRBV7-2,TRBD2,.,TRBJ2-1,TGTGCCAGCAGCCGAAACCCGGGACTAGCAGCAAATGAGCAGTTCTTC,CASSRNPGLAANEQFF
TRBV20-1,.,.,TRBJ1-2,TGCAGTGCCCTCCCCAGGGAGACTTACTATGGCTACACCTTC,CSALPRETYYGYTF
TRBV6-1,.,many,TRBJ2-7,TGTGCCAGCAGTGAGCCCTTCGCCAGGGCGTCCTACGAGCAGTACTTC,CASSEPFARASYEQYF